This TCR beta chain was found in a study of blood T cell repertoires in COVID-19. The overall study: Whether acute or convalescent, the COVID-19 samples came from the United States, Italy and Spain. Nucleic acid was either cDNA or gDNA, and it came from T cells, B-cell-depleted T cells, or PBMCs.

In the original workflow: Amplified reference gene primers provided the basis for estimating nucleated cell counts. Sequencing used immunoSEQ multiplex PCR; TCRdb keeps in-frame clones, though not all of them. The V and J calls and clone size come from that table; D and trimming were worked out from the DNA. Seen here are hundreds of thousands of clones, 70% to 90% observed once, and the top ten hold under 15%. This sequence originates from a woman aged 55-70 years with acute or convalescent COVID-19. The material sequenced was peripheral blood.

CDR3 sequence (DNA): TGTGCCAGCAGTGGGACAGCCCCGAGGGAAAAACTGTTTTTT. Its protein is CASSGTAPREKLFF. The rearrangement links TRBV28 to TRBJ1-4; 7 nucleotides agree with TRBD1. V was pared by 5 bases and J by 8 bases, with 8 bases of the junction left unmatched. Germline V lookup: CDR1 MDHEN, CDR2 SYDVKM. There are 14 residues in the CDR3.